This T cell receptor beta chain was recovered during a study of cytomegalovirus exposure and HLA in healthy donors. Germline loops: CDR1 LGHNT, CDR2 FRNRAP. Trimming cost V 0 bases and J 1 base, with 7 bases left between them. This CDR3 has 15 residues. Researchers ran the PCR with 60 Vbeta and 13 Jbeta primers. Sequencing was performed with immunoSEQ multiplex PCR; in TCRdb, only in-frame clones are kept and a portion is missing. Among a few hundred thousand clones listed, about 81% were seen once. The sequenced material came from PBMCs. The clonotype was recovered from a woman aged 55 to 70 in good health and CMV-seropositive. This rearrangement joins TRBV12-5 to TRBJ2-1; D not certain. The CDR3 sequence: CASGLVLRSYNEQFF. The CDR3 DNA reads as TGTGCTAGTGGTTTGGTTCTACGATCCTACAATGAGCAGTTCTTC.